This TCR beta chain was observed in a study of T cell changes during pregnancy in multiple sclerosis. Germline CDR1 is SGHNT and CDR2 is YYREEE (reference sequence). The J segment lost 6 bases and the V segment lost 3 bases, leaving 6 bases of the junction unmatched. This CDR3 is built from 17 residues. Profiled with immunoSEQ multiplex PCR; TCRdb holds only in-frame clones, not every one. The table includes tens of thousands of clones, 91% detected once. Sequences were derived from CD4+ T cells from peripheral blood mononuclear cells, sampled in the third trimester of pregnancy. This clonotype was sampled from a female donor in good health, enrolled as a control in a pregnancy study. This chain links TRBV5-4 with TRBJ2-2; 15 bases are shared with TRBD2. This CDR3 is CASSSGLAGGPSGELFF. CDR3 coding DNA: TGTGCCAGCAGCTCAGGACTAGCGGGAGGGCCGTCCGGGGAGCTGTTTTTT.